This TCR beta chain was sequenced for a study of blood T cell repertoires in COVID-19 (TCRdb year 2020). General notes on the study: Collaborator samples came from the United States, Italy and Spain and covered acute and convalescent phases of COVID-19. Nearly every sample came with metadata listing a de-identified subject ID, COVID-19 status, age in years and sex. The repertoires were released in a freely available public database intended as a resource for research on the immune response to SARS-CoV-2. Samples came from the ongoing ImmuneRACE study (first 160 participants) plus 1,254 subjects from 6 global collaborators. The prospective study material was composed of cDNA or gDNA derived from T cells, B-cell-depleted T cells, or PBMCs. Where available, HLA class I and class II types were taken from metadata supplied by the sample provider and were not determined by assay-based typing. Deeply sampled blood TCRbeta repertoires from subjects exposed to, actively infected with, or recovered from COVID-19 were included in the dataset.

The germline V gene yields SNHLY for CDR1 and FYNNEI for CDR2. Here V drops 6 bases and J drops 3 bases, and the junction holds 7 bases not matched to any gene. Measured from the cysteine to the phenylalanine, the CDR3 is 14 residues long. Here the CDR3 DNA is all that survives: 42 bases in frame from base 1. TCRbeta CDR3 regions were amplified from genomic DNA using the immunoSEQ Assay, a bias-controlled multiplex PCR. The source study handled its data this way. Within the assay, amplification of reference gene primers was used to estimate how many nucleated cells each sample contained. To quantify the absolute abundance of each unique TCRbeta CDR3 rearrangement, sequence reads were collapsed and filtered. For each sample, productive Simpson clonality was calculated as the square root of Simpson's diversity index over productive rearrangements. As stored in TCRdb, this immuneACCESS dataset retains in-frame rearrangements with V and J assigned. A fraction of the clones does not appear; measured against another copy, unresolved V genes explain less than half of the discrepancy, and the remainder lacks a known reason. V and J calls and clone size are as listed in that table; D and trimming were resolved from the DNA. The sample table holds over 70,000 clones, of which roughly 81% were seen once. Around 9.9% of the sample rests with the top ten.

One collaborating source in Seattle enrolled patients while the patients were actively infected and followed the patients over time throughout the course of disease. Each collaborating institution followed its own protocols to collect whole blood in K2EDTA tubes. Collaborator samples were shipped for TCRbeta analysis as frozen whole blood, isolated PBMCs, or DNA extracted from either sample type. General study outcomes and caveats: The amount of clinical and demographic metadata varied by source and participant and was provided uncurated.

Details on this clone: The antigen this receptor binds is unknown. One base away there is no much larger clone; base qualities are not given.

The receptor chain draws on TRBV2 and TRBJ1-1; 7 bases in the middle match TRBD1. The sequence was collected from a man aged 55 to 70 with COVID-19, enrolled during active disease. Sequenced material: peripheral blood. The CDR3 reads CASSALGQDTEAFF. The nucleotide sequence is TGTGCCAGCAGCGCGCTAGGACAGGACACTGAAGCTTTCTTT.